This T cell receptor beta chain was sequenced for a study of human T cells and chemical hapten exposure. Across the whole study: Affected patients, primarily female, had alopecia areata, totalis or universalis.

The CDR3 has 13 amino acids. Trimming took 6 bases from V and 5 from J, leaving 13 bases between them. The germline V gene has CDR1 MNHEY and CDR2 SVGEGT. This clonotype was recorded many times. The antigen remains unidentified. In the authors' workflow: A typical sample had some 95,000 TCRs, with 23,224 to 690,600 overall. TCRdb analysed the RACE reads with MiXCR anew, one entry per CDR3 protein. TCRdb's processing, not the study's, gives the V and J calls here. Among just over 350,000 distinct CDR3 sequences, around 6% were seen once, and the ten largest hold about 5.4%. Indicated time point: patch test 2, 6 weeks after DPC sensitization. Treatment described: therapeutic diphenylcyclopropenone sensitization with weekly scalp DPC. Study-wide findings and caveats: Each of the donors had alopecia, so their immune responses may not resemble those of healthy people. There were significantly more large CDR3 similarity clusters among expanded TCRs than among controls.

This specimen consisted of whole blood, obtained in connection with sensitization to the hapten diphenylcyclopropenone (DPC). This chain joins TRBV6-2 or TRBV6-3 and TRBJ1-1; the D is unclear. The clonotype was recovered from a woman between 18 and 29 years old with alopecia areata. Some clones in this sample may be carry-over from other donors' samples. The CDR3 sequence: CASSQNRGTEAFF. The CDR3 coding sequence is TGTGCCAGCAGCCAGAACCGGGGAACTGAAGCTTTCTTT.